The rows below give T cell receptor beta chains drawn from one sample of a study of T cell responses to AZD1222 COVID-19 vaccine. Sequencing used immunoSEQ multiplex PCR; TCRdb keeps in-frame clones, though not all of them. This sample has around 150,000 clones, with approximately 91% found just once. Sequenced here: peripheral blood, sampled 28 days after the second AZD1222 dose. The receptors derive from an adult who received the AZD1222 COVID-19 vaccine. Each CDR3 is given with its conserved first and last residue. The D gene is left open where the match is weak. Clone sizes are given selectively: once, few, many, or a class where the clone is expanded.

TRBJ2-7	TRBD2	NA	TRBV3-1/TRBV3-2	CASSQSGDHEQYF	TGTGCCAGCAGCCAGAGCGGGGATCACGAGCAGTACTTC
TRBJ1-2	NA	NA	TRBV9	CASSARTKRRYYGYTF	TGTGCCAGCAGCGCAAGAACAAAAAGACGCTACTATGGCTACACCTTC
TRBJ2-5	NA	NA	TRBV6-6	CASSTTQTRETQYF	TGTGCCAGCAGTACGACACAGACGCGAGAGACCCAGTACTTC
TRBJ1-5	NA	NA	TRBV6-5	CASSRDSNQPQHF	TGTGCCAGCAGCCGTGATAGCAATCAGCCCCAGCATTTT
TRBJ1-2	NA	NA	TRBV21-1	CASSKGTENNYGYTF	TGTGCCAGCAGCAAAGGGACAGAAAATAACTATGGCTACACCTTC
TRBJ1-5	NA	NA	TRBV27	CASSPGVGNQPQHF	TGTGCCAGCAGCCCAGGGGTAGGAAATCAGCCCCAGCATTTT
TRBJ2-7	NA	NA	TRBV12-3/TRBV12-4	CASSFGPTYEQYF	TGTGCCAGCAGTTTTGGACCAACCTACGAGCAGTACTTC
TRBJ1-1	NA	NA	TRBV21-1	CASGNGGRDTEAFF	TGTGCCAGCGGAAACGGAGGGCGGGACACTGAAGCTTTCTTT
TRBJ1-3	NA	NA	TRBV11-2	CASSSREGGGNTIYF	TGTGCCAGCAGCTCCCGGGAGGGTGGTGGAAACACCATATATTTT
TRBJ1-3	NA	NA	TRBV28	CASQGAGNTIYF	TGTGCCAGTCAGGGTGCTGGAAACACCATATATTTT
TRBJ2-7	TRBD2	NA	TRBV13	CASSYRLAGSYEQYF	TGTGCCAGCAGCTATCGGCTAGCGGGGTCCTACGAGCAGTACTTC
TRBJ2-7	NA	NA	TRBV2	CASNRVVAYEQYF	TGTGCCAGCAACAGAGTAGTAGCCTACGAGCAGTACTTC
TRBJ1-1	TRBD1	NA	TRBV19	CASSLRQGEAFF	TGTGCCAGTAGTCTCCGACAGGGGGAAGCTTTCTTT
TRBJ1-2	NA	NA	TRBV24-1	CATSDNDGYTF	TGTGCCACCAGTGATAACGATGGCTACACCTTC
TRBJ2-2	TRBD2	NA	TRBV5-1	CASSRIAGGHTGELFF	TGCGCCAGCAGCCGCATAGCGGGAGGCCACACCGGGGAGCTGTTTTTT
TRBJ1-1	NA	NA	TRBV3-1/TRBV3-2	CASSLTRMNTEAFF	TGTGCCAGCAGCTTGACACGAATGAACACTGAAGCTTTCTTT
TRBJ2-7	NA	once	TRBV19	CASRRQMESYEQYF	TGTGCCAGCCGCCGCCAGATGGAAAGCTACGAGCAGTACTTC
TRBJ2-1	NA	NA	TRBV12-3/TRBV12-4	CASSEGRAQFF	TGTGCCAGCAGTGAGGGGCGCGCGCAGTTCTTC
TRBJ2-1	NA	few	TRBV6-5	CASRRIQGNEQFF	TGTGCCAGCAGACGAATACAGGGAAATGAGCAGTTCTTC
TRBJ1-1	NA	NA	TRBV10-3	CAISDGKGGTEAFF	TGTGCCATCAGTGACGGGAAGGGCGGAACTGAAGCTTTCTTT
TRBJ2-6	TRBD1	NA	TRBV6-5	CASSPRGSGANVLTF	TGTGCCAGCAGCCCCAGGGGGTCTGGGGCCAACGTCCTGACTTTC
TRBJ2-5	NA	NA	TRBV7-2	CASSRGASDQETQYF	TGTGCCAGCAGCCGGGGGGCTAGCGACCAAGAGACCCAGTACTTC
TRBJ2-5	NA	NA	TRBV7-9	CASSLSGGAYETQYF	TGTGCCAGCAGCTTGTCGGGGGGCGCGTATGAGACCCAGTACTTC
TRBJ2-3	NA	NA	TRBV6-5	CASSYGGLSTDTQYF	TGTGCCAGCAGTTATGGGGGCCTGAGCACAGATACGCAGTATTTT
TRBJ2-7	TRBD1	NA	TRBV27	CASSFGGQGGYEQYF	TGTGCCAGCAGTTTCGGGGGACAGGGGGGCTACGAGCAGTACTTC
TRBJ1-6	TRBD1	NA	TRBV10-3	CASQQTGANSPLHF	TGTGCCTCCCAGCAGACAGGGGCGAATTCACCCCTCCACTTT
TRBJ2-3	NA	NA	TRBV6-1	CASSEWRGAVGTQYF	TGTGCCAGCAGTGAATGGAGAGGGGCCGTGGGTACGCAGTATTTT